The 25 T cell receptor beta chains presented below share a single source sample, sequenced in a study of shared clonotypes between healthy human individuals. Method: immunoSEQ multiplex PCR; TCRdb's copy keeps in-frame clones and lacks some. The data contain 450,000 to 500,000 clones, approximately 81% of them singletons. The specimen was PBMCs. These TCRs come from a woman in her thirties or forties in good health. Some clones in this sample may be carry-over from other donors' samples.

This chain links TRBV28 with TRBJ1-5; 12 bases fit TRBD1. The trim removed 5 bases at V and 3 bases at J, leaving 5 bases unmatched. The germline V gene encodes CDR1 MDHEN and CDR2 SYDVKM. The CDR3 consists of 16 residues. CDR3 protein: CASSMGQGAVNQPQHF. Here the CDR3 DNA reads TGTGCCAGCAGTATGGGACAGGGGGCAGTCAATCAGCCCCAGCATTTT.

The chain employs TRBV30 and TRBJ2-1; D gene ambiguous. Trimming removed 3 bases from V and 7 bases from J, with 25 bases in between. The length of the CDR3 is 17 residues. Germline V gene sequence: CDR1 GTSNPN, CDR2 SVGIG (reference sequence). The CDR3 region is CAWSNSMLMGTINEQFF. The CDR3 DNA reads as TGTGCCTGGAGCAACTCGATGCTAATGGGTACAATAAATGAGCAGTTCTTC.

CDR3 nucleotides: TGTGCCAGCAGCTATCAGACAGGGGGCACGTCTGGGGCCAACGTCCTGACTTTC. Translating it yields CASSYQTGGTSGANVLTF. The gene calls are TRBV7-3 and TRBJ2-6; 10 bases fit TRBD1. The ends lost 4 bases at V and 1 base at J; junction bases unmatched: 7. Germline CDR1 is SGHTA and CDR2 is FQGTGA. The CDR3 runs 18 residues. The full variable domain, in which reference TRBV7-3 and TRBJ2-6 provide the parts outside the CDR3, is GAGVSQTPSNKVTEKGKYVELRCDPISGHTALYWYRQSLGQGPEFLIYFQGTGAADDSGLPNDRFFAVRPEGSVSTLKIQRTERGDSAVYLCASSYQTGGTSGANVLTFGAGSRLTVL.

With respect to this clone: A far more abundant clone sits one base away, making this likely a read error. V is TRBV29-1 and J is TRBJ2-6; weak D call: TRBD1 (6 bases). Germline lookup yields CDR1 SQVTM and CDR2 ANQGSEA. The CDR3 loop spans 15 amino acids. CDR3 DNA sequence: TGCAGCGCTGAACTGGGACAATCTGGGGCCAACGTCCTGACTTTC. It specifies CSAELGQSGANVLTF.

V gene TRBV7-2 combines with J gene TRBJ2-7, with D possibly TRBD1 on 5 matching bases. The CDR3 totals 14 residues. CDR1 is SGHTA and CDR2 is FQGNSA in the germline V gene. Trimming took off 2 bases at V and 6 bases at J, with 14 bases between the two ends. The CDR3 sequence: CASSLSRGTGEQYF. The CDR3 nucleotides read TGTGCCAGCAGCTTAAGTCGAGGTACAGGCGAGCAGTACTTC.

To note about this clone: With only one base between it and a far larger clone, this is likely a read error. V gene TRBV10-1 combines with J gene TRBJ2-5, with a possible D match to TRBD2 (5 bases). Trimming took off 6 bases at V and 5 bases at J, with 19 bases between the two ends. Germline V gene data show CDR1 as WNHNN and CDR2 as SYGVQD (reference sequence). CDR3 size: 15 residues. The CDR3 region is CASSKQPGYGETQYF. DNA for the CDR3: TGCGCCAGCAGCAAGCAGCCGGGGTACGGGGAGACCCAGTACTTC.

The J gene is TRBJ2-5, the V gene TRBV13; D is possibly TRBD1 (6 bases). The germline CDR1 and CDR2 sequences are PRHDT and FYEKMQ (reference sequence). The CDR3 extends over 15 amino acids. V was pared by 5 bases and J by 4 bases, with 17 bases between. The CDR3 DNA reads TGTGCCAGCAGCCTCCTGACTCCCAGGGGAGAGACCCAGTACTTC. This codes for CASSLLTPRGETQYF. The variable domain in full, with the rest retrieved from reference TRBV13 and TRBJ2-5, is AAGVIQSPRHLIKEKRETATLKCYPIPRHDTVYWYQQGPGQDPQFLISFYEKMQSDKGSIPDRFSAQQFSDYHSELNMSSLELGDSALYFCASSLLTPRGETQYFGPGTRLLVL.

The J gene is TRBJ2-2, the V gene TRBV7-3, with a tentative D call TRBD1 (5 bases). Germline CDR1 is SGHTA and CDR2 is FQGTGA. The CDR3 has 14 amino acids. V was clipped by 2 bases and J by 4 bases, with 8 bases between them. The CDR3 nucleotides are TGTGCCAGCAGCTTACCAGGGTCCACCGGGGAGCTGTTTTTT. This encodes CASSLPGSTGELFF. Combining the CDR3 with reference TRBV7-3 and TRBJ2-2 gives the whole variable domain GAGVSQTPSNKVTEKGKYVELRCDPISGHTALYWYRQSLGQGPEFLIYFQGTGAADDSGLPNDRFFAVRPEGSVSTLKIQRTERGDSAVYLCASSLPGSTGELFFGEGSRLTVL.

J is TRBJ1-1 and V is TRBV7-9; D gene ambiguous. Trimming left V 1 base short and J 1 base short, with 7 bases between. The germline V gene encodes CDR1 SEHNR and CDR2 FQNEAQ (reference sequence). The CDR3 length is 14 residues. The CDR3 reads CASSLGTENTEAFF. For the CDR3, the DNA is TGTGCCAGCAGCTTAGGGACGGAGAACACTGAAGCTTTCTTT.

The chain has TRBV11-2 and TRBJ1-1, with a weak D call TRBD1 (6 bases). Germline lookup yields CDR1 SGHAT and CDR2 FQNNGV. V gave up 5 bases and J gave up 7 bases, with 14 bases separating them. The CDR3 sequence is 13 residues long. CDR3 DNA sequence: TGTGCCAGCAGCCCAGGGACAAATAGTGAAGCTTTCTTT. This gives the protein CASSPGTNSEAFF.

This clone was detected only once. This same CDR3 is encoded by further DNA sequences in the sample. CDR3 protein: CASSLTGGVETQYF. The CDR3 coding sequence is TGTGCCAGCAGCCTGACAGGGGGCGTGGAAACCCAGTACTTC. V usage is TRBV11-2 and J usage is TRBJ2-5; 10 bases agree with TRBD1. The CDR3 spans 14 residues. The germline gives CDR1 SGHAT, CDR2 FQNNGV. V lost 5 bases and J lost 8; bases outside the gene matches: 8.

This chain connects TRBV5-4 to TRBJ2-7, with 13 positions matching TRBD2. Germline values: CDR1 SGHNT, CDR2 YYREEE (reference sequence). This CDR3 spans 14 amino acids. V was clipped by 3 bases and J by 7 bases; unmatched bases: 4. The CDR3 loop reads CASSSTSGRGEQYF. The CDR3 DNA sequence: TGTGCCAGCAGCTCAACTAGCGGGAGGGGGGAGCAGTACTTC.

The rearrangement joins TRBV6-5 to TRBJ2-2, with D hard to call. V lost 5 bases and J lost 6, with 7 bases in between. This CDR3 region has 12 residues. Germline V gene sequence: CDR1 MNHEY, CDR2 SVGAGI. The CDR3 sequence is CASSTPPGELFF. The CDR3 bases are TGTGCCAGCAGTACCCCCCCCGGGGAGCTGTTTTTT.

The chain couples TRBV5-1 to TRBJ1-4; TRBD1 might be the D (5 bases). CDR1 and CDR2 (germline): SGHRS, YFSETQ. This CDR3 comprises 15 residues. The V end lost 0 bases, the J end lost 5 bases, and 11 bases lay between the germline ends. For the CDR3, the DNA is TGCGCCAGCAGCTTGGTGGGTGAGGGGAATGAAAAACTGTTTTTT. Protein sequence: CASSLVGEGNEKLFF. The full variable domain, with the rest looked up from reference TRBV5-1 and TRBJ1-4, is KAGVTQTPRYLIKTRGQQVTLSCSPISGHRSVSWYQQTPGQGLQFLFEYFSETQRNKGNFPGRFSGRQFSNSRSEMNVSTLELGDSALYLCASSLVGEGNEKLFFGSGTQLSVL.

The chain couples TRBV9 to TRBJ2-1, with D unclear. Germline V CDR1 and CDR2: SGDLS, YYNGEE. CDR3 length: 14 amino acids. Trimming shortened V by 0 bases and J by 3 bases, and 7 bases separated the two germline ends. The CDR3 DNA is TGTGCCAGCAGCGTAGACGCTAGCTACAATGAGCAGTTCTTC. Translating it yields CASSVDASYNEQFF.

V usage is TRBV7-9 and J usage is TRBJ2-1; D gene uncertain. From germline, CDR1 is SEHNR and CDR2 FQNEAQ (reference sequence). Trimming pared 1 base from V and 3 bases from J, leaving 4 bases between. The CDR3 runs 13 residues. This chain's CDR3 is CASSLDSYNEQFF. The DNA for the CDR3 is TGTGCCAGCAGCTTAGACAGCTACAATGAGCAGTTCTTC.

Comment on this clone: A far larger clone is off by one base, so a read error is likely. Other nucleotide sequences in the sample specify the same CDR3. CDR3 sequence (DNA): TGTGCCAGCAGTGAAGGTCGATCCACTGGGGAGCTGTTTTTT. It translates to CASSEGRSTGELFF. This chain connects TRBV2 to TRBJ2-2; no reliable D call. CDR1 SNHLY and CDR2 FYNNEI come from the germline V gene. This CDR3 is built from 14 residues. The V end lost 1 base, the J end lost 8 bases, and 11 bases lay between the germline ends.

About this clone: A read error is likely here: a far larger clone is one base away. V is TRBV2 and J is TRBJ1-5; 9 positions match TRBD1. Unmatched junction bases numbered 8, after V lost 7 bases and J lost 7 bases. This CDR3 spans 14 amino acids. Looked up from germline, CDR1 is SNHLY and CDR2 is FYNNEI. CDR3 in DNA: TGTGCCAGCATGTCTACAGGGGGCCTACAGCCCCAGCATTTT. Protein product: CASMSTGGLQPQHF.

In DNA form, the CDR3 reads TGTGCCAGCAGCTCCCCGAGCTCTGGGGCCAACGTCCTGACTTTC. It encodes CASSSPSSGANVLTF. The chain has TRBV7-3 and TRBJ2-6; D remains ambiguous. The length of the CDR3 is 15 residues. V lost 4 bases and J lost 0, with 7 bases in between. CDR1 and CDR2 from the germline V gene are SGHTA and FQGTGA.

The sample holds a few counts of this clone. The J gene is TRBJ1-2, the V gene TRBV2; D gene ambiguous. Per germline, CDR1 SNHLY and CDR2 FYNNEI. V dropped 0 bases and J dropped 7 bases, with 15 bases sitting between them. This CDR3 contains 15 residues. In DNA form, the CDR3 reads TGTGCCAGCAGTGAAGCGTCTCACCCCAGAGGTGGCTACACCTTC. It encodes CASSEASHPRGGYTF.

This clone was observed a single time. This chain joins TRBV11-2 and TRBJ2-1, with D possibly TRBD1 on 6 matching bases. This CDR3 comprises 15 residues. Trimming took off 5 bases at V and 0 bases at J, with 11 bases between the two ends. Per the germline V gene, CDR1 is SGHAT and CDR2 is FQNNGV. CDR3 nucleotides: TGTGCCAGCAGCCGCGACAGGAACTCCTACAATGAGCAGTTCTTC. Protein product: CASSRDRNSYNEQFF.

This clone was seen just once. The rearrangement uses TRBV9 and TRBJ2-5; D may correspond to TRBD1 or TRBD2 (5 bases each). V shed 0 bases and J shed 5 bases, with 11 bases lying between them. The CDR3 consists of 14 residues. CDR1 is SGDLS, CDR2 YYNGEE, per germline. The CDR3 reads CASSVGREWETQYF. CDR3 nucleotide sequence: TGTGCCAGCAGCGTAGGCAGGGAGTGGGAGACCCAGTACTTC.

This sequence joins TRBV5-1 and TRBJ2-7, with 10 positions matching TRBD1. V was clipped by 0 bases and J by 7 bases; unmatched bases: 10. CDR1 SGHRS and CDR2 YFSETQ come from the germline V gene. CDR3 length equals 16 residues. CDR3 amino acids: CASSLGPRQGAGEQYF. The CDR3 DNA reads TGCGCCAGCAGCTTGGGTCCGAGACAGGGGGCAGGGGAGCAGTACTTC.

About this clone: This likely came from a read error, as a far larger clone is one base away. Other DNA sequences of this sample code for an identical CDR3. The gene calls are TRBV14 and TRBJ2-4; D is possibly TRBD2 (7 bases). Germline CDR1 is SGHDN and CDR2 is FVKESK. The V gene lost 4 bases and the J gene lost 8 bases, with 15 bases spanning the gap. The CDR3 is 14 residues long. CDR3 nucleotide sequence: TGTGCCAGCAGCCCTGGTACAGGGAGGGACATTCAGTACTTC. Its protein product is CASSPGTGRDIQYF. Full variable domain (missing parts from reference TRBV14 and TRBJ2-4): EAGVTQFPSHSVIEKGQTVTLRCDPISGHDNLYWYRRVMGKEIKFLLHFVKESKQDESGMPNNRFLAERTGGTYSTLKVQPAELEDSGVYFCASSPGTGRDIQYFGAGTRLSVL.

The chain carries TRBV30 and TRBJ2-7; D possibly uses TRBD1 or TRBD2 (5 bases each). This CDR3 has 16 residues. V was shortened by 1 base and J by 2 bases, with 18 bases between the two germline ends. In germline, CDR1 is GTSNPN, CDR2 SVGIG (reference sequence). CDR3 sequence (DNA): TGTGCCTGGAGTGGAGGTTGGGGGACCCCAACCTACGAGCAGTACTTC. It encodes CAWSGGWGTPTYEQYF.